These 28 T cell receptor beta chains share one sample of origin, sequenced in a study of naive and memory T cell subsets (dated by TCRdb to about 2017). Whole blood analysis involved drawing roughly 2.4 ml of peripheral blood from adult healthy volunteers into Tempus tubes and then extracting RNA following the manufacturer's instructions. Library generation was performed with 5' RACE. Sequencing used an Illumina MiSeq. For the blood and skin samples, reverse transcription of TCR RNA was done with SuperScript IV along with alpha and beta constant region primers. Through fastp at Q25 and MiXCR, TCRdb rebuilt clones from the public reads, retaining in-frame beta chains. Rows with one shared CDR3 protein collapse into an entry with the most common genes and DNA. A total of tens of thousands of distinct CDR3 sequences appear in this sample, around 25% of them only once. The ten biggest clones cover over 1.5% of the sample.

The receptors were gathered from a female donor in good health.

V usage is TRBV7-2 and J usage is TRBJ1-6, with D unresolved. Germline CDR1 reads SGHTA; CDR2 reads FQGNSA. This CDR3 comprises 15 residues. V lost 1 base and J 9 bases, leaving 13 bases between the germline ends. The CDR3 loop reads CASSLEVRRSSPLHF. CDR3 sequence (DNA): TGTGCCAGCAGCTTAGAGGTCAGGAGGTCTTCACCCCTCCACTTT.

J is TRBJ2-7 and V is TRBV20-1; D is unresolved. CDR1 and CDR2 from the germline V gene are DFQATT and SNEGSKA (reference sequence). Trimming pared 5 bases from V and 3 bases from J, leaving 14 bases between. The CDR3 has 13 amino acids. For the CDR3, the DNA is TGCAGTGCTGAAGACCGCCTGGGCTACGAGCAGTACTTC. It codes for CSAEDRLGYEQYF.

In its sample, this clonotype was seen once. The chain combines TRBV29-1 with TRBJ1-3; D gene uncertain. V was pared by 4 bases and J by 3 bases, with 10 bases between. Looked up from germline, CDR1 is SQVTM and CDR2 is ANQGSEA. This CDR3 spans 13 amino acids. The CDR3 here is CSVVWASGNTIYF. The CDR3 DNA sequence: TGCAGCGTTGTGTGGGCGAGTGGAAACACCATATATTTT.

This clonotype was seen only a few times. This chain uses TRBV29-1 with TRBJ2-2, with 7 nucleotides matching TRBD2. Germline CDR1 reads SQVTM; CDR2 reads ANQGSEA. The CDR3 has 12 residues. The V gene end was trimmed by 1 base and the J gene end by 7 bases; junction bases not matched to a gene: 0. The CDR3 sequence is CSVEAGGGELFF. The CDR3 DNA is TGCAGCGTTGAAGCGGGGGGCGGGGAGCTGTTTTTT.

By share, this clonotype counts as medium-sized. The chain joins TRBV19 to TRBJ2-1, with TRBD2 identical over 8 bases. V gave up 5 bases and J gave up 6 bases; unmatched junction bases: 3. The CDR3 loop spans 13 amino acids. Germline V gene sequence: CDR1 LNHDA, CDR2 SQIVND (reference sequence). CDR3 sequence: CASSPGLVNEQFF. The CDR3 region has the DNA TGTGCCAGTAGTCCGGGACTAGTCAATGAGCAGTTCTTC. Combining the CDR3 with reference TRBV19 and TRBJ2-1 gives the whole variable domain DGGITQSPKYLFRKEGQNVTLSCEQNLNHDAMYWYRQDPGQGLRLIYYSQIVNDFQKGDIAEGYSVSREKKESFPLTVTSAQKNPTAFYLCASSPGLVNEQFFGPGTRLTVL.

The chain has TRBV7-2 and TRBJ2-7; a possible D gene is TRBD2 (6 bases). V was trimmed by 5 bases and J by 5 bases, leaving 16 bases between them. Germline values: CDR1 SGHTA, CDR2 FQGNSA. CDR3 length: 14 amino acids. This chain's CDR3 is CASSPQGTSHEQYF. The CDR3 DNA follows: TGTGCCAGCAGCCCGCAAGGGACTTCCCACGAGCAGTACTTC.

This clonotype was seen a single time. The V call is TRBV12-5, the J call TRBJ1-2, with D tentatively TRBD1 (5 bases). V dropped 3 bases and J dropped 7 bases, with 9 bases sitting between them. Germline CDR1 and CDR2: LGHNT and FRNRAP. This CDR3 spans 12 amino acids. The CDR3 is CASGLSGAGYTF. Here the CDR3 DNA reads TGTGCTAGTGGTTTATCCGGGGCTGGCTACACCTTC.

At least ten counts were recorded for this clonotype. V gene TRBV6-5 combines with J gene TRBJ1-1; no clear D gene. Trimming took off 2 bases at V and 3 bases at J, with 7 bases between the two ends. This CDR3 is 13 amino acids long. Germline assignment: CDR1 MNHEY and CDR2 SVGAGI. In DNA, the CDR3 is TGTGCCAGCAGTTACAGGGCGTACACTGAAGCTTTCTTT. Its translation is CASSYRAYTEAFF.

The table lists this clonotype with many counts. The CDR3 sequence is CSVARGLAANEQFF. In nucleotides, the CDR3 is TGCAGCGTTGCCCGGGGACTAGCGGCAAATGAGCAGTTCTTC. This rearrangement joins TRBV29-1 to TRBJ2-1; TRBD2 matches at 11 bases. The germline gives CDR1 SQVTM, CDR2 ANQGSEA. Trimming removed 4 bases from V and 7 bases from J; junction bases left unmatched: 6. CDR3 size: 14 residues.

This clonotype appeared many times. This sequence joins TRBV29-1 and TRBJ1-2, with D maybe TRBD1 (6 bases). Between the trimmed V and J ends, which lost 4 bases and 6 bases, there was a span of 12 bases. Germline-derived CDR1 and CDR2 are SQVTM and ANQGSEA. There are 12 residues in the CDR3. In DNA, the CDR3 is TGCAGCGTTGGGGACATAAGGGATGGCTACACCTTC. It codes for CSVGDIRDGYTF.

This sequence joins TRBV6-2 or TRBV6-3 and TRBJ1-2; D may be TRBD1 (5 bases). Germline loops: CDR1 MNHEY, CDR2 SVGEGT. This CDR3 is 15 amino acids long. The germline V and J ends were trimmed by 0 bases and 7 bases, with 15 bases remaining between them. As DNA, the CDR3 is TGTGCCAGCAGTTACTCTTTCGCAGGGAGCGGTGGCTACACCTTC. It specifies CASSYSFAGSGGYTF.

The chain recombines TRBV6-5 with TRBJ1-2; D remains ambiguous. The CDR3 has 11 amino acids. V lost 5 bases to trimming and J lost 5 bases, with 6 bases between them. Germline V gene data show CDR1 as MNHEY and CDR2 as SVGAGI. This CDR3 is CASSRGYGYTF. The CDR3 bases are TGTGCCAGCAGTCGTGGGTATGGCTACACCTTC.

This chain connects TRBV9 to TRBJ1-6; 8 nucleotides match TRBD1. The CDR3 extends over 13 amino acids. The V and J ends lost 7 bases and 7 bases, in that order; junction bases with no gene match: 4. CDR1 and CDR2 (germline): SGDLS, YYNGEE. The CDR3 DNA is TGTGCCAGCTCAGGGGGCGGGAATTCACCCCTCCACTTT. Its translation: CASSGGGNSPLHF.

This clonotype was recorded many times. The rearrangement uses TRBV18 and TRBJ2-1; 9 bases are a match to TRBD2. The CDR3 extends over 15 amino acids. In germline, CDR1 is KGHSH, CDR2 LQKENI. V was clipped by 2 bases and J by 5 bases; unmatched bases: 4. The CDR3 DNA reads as TGTGCCAGCTCACCATTCGCGGGAGGGCACAATGAGCAGTTCTTC. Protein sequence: CASSPFAGGHNEQFF.

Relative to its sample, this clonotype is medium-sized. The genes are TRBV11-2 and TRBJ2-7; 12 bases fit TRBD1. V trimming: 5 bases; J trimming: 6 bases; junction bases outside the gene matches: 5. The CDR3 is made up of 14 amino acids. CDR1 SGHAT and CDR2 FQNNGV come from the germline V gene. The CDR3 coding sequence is TGTGCCAGCAGCCCCGGGACAGGGGGCGGCGAGCAGTACTTC. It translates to CASSPGTGGGEQYF. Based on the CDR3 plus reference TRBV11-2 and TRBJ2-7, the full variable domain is EAGVAQSPRYKIIEKRQSVAFWCNPISGHATLYWYQQILGQGPKLLIQFQNNGVVDDSQLPKDRFSAERLKGVDSTLKIQPAKLEDSAVYLCASSPGTGGGEQYFGPGTRLTVT.

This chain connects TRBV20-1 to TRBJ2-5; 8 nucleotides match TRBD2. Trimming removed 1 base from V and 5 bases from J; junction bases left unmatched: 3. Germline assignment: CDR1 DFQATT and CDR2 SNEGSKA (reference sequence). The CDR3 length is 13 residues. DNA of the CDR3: TGCAGTGCTAGAGGACTAGCGCTTGAGACCCAGTACTTC. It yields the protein CSARGLALETQYF.

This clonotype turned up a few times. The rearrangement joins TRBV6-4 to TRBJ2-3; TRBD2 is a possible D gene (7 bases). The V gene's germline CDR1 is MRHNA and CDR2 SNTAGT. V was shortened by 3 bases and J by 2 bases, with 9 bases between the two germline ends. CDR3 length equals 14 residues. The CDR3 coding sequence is TGTGCCAGCAGTGAGGGGGGGCACACAGATACGCAGTATTTT. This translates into CASSEGGHTDTQYF.

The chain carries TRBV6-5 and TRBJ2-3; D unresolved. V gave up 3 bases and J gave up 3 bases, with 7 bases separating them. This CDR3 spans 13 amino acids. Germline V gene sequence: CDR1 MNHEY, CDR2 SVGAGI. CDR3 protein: CASSYQSTDTQYF. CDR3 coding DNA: TGTGCCAGCAGTTATCAGAGTACAGATACGCAGTATTTT.

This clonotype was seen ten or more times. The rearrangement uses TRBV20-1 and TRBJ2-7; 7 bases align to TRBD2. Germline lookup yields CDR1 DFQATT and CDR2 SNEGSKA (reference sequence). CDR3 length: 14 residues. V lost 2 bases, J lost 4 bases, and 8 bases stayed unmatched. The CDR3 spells CSARNQRGGYEQYF. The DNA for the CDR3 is TGCAGTGCTAGAAACCAGCGGGGCGGGTACGAGCAGTACTTC.

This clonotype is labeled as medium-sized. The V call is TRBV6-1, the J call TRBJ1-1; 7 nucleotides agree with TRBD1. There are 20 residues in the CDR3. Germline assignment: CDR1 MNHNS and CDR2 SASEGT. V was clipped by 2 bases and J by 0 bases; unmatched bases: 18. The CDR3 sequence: CASSERILATGEGMNTEAFF. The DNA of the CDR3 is TGTGCCAGCAGTGAAAGGATTTTGGCTACAGGGGAGGGCATGAACACTGAAGCTTTCTTT.

CDR3 nucleotides: TGCAGTGGCACGGGACAGCCCAATCAGCCCCAGCATTTT. Translating gives CSGTGQPNQPQHF. The chain couples TRBV20-1 to TRBJ1-5; 7 bases match TRBD1. CDR3 length equals 13 residues. Looked up from germline, CDR1 is DFQATT and CDR2 is SNEGSKA (reference sequence). With 7 bases clipped from V and 3 bases from J, the junction kept 6 bases outside the gene matches.

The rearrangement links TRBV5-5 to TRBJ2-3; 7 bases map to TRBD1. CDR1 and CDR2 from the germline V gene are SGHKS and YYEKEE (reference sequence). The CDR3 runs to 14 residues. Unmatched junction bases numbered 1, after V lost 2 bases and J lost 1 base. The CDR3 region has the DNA TGTGCCAGCAGCTTCGGACAGGGCACAGATACGCAGTATTTT. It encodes CASSFGQGTDTQYF.

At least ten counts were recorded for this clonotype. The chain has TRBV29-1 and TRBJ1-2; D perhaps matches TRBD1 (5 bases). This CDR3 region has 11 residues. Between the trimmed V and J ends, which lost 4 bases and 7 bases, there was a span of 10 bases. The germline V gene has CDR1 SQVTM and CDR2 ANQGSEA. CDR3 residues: CSVGLRGGYTF. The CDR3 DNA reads TGCAGCGTTGGCCTGAGGGGTGGCTACACCTTC.

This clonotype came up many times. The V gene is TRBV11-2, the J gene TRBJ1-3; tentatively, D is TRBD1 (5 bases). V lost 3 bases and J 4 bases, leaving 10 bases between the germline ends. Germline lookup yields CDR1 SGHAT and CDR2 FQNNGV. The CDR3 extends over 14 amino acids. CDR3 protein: CASSFRDSGNTIYF. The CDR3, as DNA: TGTGCCAGCAGCTTCCGGGACTCCGGAAACACCATATATTTT. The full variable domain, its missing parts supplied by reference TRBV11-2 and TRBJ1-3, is EAGVAQSPRYKIIEKRQSVAFWCNPISGHATLYWYQQILGQGPKLLIQFQNNGVVDDSQLPKDRFSAERLKGVDSTLKIQPAKLEDSAVYLCASSFRDSGNTIYFGEGSWLTVV.

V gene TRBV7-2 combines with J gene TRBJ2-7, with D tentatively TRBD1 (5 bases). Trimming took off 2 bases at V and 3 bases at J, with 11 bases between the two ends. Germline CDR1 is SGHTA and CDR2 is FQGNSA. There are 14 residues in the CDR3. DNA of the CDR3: TGTGCCAGCAGCTTACGGATCCAGGGCTACGAGCAGTACTTC. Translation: CASSLRIQGYEQYF. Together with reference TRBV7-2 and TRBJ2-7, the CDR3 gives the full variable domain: GAGVSQSPSNKVTEKGKDVELRCDPISGHTALYWYRQSLGQGLEFLIYFQGNSAPDKSGLPSDRFSAERTGGSVSTLTIQRTQQEDSAVYLCASSLRIQGYEQYFGPGTRLTVT.

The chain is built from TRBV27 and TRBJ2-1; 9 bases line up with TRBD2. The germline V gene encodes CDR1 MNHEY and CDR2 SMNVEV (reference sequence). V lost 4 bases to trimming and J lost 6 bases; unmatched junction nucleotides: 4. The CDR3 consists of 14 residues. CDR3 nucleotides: TGTGCCAGCAGTTCCGGGACTAGCCTCAATGAGCAGTTCTTC. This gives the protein CASSSGTSLNEQFF.

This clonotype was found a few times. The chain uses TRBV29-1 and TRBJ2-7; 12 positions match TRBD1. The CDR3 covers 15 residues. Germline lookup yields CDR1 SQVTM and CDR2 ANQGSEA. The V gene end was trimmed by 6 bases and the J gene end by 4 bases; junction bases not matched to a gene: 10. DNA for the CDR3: TGCAGCGTCGCAGCTCCGGGACAGGGGGCGTACGAGCAGTACTTC. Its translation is CSVAAPGQGAYEQYF.

In nucleotides, the CDR3 is TGTGCCAGCAGTTTAGGACAAAGGGCCGAGCAGTACTTC. Its protein product is CASSLGQRAEQYF. V gene TRBV6-5 combines with J gene TRBJ2-7, with D possibly TRBD1 on 5 matching bases. CDR3 length equals 13 residues. CDR1 is MNHEY and CDR2 is SVGAGI in the germline V gene. Trimming left V 4 bases short and J 6 bases short, with 13 bases between.